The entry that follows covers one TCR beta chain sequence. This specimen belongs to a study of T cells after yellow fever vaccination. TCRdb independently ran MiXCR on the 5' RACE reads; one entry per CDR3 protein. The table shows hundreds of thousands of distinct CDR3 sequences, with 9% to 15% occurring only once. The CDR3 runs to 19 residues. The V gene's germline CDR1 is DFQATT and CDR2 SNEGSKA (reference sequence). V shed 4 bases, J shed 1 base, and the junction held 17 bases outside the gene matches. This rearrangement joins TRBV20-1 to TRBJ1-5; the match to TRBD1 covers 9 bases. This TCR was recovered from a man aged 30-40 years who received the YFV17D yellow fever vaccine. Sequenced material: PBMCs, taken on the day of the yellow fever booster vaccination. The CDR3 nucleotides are TGCAGTGCTACGGGAGCCGGGACAGGGAGGGAGTGGAGCAATCAGCCCCAGCATTTT. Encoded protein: CSATGAGTGREWSNQPQHF.